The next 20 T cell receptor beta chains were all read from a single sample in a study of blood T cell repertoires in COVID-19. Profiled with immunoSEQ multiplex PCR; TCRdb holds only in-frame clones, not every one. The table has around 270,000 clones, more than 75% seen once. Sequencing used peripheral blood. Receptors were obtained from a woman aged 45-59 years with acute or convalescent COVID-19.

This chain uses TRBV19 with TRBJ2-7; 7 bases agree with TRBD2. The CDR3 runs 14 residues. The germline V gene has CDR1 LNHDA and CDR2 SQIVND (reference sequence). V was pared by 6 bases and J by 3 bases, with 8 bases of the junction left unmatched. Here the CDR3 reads CASRPRRGSYEQYF. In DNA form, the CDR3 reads TGTGCCAGTAGACCCAGGCGGGGGAGCTACGAGCAGTACTTC. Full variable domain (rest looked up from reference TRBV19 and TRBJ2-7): DGGITQSPKYLFRKEGQNVTLSCEQNLNHDAMYWYRQDPGQGLRLIYYSQIVNDFQKGDIAEGYSVSREKKESFPLTVTSAQKNPTAFYLCASRPRRGSYEQYFGPGTRLTVT.

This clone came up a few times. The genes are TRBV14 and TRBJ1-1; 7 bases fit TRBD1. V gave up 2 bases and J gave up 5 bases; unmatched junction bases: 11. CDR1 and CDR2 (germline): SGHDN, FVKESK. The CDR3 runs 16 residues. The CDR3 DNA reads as TGTGCCAGCAGCCAACAATACAGGGGCCGGAAAACTGAAGCTTTCTTT. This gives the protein CASSQQYRGRKTEAFF.

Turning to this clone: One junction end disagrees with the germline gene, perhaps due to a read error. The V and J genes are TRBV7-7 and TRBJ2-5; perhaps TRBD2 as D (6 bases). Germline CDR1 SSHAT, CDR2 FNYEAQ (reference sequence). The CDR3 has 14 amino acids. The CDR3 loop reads CASSRQPAGETQYF. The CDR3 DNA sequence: TGTGCTAGCAGCAGACAACCCGCGGGGGAGACCCAGTACTTC.

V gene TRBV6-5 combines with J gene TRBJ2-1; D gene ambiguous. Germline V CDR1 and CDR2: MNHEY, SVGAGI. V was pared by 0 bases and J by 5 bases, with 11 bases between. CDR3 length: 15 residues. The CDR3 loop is CASSYSLKPDNEQFF. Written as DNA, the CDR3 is TGTGCCAGCAGTTACTCTCTTAAACCGGACAATGAGCAGTTCTTC.

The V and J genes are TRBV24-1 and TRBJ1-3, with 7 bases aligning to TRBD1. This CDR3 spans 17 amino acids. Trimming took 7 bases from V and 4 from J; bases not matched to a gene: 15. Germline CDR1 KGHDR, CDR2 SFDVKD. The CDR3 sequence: CATRETTGTTSGNTIYF. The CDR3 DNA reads TGTGCCACCAGAGAAACGACAGGGACGACGTCGGGAAACACCATATATTTT.

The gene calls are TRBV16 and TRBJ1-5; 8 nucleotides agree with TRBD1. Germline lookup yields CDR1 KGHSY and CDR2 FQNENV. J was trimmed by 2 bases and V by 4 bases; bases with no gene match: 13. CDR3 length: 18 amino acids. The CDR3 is CASSLQKTGGVGNQPQHF. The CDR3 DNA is TGTGCCAGCAGCCTCCAGAAAACAGGGGGAGTCGGCAATCAGCCCCAGCATTTT.

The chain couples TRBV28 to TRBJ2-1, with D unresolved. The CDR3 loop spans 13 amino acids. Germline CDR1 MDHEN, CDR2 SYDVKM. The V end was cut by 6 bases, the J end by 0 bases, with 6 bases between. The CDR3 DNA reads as TGTGCCAGCAGCCCGAGCTCCTACAATGAGCAGTTCTTC. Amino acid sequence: CASSPSSYNEQFF.

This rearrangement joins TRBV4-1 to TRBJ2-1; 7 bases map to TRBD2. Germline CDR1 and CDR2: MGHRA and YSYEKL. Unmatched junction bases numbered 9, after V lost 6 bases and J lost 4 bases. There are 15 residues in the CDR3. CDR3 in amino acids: CASRRWAGEYNEQFF. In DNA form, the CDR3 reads TGCGCCAGCAGACGATGGGCGGGAGAATACAATGAGCAGTTCTTC.

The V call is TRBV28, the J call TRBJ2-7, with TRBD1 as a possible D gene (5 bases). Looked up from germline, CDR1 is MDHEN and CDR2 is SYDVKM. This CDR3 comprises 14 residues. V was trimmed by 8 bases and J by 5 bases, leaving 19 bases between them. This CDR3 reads CASRLSGANDEQYF. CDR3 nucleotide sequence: TGTGCCAGCCGACTGAGTGGGGCGAACGACGAGCAGTACTTC.

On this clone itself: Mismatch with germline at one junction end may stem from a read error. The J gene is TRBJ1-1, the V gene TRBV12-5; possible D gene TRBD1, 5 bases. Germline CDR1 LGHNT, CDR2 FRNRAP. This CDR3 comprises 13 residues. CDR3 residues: CASALGGGTEAFF. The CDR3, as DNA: TGTGCTAGTGCTTTGGGGGGAGGGACTGAAGCTTTCTTT.

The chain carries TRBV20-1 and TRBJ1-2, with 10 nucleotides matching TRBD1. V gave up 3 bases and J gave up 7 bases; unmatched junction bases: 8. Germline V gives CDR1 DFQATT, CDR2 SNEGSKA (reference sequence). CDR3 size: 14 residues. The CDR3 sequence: CSASRRRDRGGYTF. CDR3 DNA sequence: TGCAGTGCTAGTAGAAGGCGGGACAGGGGTGGCTACACCTTC.

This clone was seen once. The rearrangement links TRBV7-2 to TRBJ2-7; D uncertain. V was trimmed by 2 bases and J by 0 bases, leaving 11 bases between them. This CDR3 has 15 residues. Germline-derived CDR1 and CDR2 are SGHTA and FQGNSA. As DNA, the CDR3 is TGTGCCAGCAGCTTATACCCCCGAGGCTCCTACGAGCAGTACTTC. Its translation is CASSLYPRGSYEQYF. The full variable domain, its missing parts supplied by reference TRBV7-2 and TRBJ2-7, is GAGVSQSPSNKVTEKGKDVELRCDPISGHTALYWYRQSLGQGLEFLIYFQGNSAPDKSGLPSDRFSAERTGGSVSTLTIQRTQQEDSAVYLCASSLYPRGSYEQYFGPGTRLTVT.

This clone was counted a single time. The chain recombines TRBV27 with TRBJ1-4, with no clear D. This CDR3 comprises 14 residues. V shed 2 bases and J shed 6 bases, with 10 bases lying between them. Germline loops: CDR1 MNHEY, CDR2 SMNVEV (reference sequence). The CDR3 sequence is CASSLSGYDEKLFF. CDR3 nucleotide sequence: TGTGCCAGCAGTTTAAGCGGTTACGATGAAAAACTGTTTTTT.

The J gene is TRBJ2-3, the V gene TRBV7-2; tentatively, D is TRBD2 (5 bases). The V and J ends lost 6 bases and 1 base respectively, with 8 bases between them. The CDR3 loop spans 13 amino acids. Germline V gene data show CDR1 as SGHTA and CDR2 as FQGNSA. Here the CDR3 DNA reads TGTGCCAGCAGGGACTCAGGCACAGATACGCAGTATTTT. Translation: CASRDSGTDTQYF.

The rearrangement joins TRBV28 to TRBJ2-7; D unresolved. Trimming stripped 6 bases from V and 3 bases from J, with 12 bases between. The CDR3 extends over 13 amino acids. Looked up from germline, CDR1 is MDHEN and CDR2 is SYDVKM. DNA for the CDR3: TGTGCCAGCAGGAAGTCTTCCTACTACGAGCAGTACTTC. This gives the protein CASRKSSYYEQYF.

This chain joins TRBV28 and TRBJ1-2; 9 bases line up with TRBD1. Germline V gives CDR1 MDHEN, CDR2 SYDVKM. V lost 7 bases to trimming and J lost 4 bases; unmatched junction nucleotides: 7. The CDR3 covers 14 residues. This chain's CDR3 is CASNSGTGIYGYTF. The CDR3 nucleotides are TGTGCCAGCAACTCCGGGACAGGGATCTATGGCTACACCTTC.

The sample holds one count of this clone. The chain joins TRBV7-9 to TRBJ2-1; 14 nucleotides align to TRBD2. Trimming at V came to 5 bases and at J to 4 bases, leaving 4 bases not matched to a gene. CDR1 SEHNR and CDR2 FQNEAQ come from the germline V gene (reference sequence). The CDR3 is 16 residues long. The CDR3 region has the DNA TGTGCCAGCAGCCCGAGGACTAGCGGGGGGTACAATGAGCAGTTCTTC. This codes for CASSPRTSGGYNEQFF.

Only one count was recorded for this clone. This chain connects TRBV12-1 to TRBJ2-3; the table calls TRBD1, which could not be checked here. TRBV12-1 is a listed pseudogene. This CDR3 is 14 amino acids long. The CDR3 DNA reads TGTGCCAGCAGCTTTAGGGGCGACGCAGATACGCAGTATTTT. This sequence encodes CASSFRGDADTQYF.

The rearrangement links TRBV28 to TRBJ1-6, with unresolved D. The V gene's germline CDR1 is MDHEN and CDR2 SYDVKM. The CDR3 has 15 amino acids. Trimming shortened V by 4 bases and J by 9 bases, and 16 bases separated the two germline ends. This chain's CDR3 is CASSSMGVIGSPLHF. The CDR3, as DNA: TGTGCCAGCAGTTCTATGGGAGTTATCGGTTCACCCCTCCACTTT.

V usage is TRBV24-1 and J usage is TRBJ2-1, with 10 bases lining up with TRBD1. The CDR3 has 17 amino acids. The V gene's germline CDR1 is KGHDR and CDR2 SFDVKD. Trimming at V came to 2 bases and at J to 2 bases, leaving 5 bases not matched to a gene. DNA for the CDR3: TGTGCCACCAGTGATTCGCGGACAGGGGGGACCTACAATGAGCAGTTCTTC. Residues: CATSDSRTGGTYNEQFF.